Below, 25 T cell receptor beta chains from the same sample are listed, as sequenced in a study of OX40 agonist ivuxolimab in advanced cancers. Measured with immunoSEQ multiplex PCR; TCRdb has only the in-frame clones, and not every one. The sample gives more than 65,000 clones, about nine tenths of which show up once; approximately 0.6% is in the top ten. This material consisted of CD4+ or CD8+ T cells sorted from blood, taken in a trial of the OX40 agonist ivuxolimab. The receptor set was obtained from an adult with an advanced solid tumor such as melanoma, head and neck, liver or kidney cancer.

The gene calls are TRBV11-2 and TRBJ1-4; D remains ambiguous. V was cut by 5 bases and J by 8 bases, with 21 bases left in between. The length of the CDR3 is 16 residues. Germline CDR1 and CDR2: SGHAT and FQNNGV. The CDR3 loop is CASSPQPPGGGEKLFF. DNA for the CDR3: TGTGCCAGCAGCCCCCAACCTCCGGGAGGAGGCGAAAAACTGTTTTTT.

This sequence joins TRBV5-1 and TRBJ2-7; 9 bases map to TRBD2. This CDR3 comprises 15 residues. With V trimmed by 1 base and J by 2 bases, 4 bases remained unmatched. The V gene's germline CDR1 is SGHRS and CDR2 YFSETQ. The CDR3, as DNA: TGCGCCAGCAGCTTGATGAGCGGGGGGCCCTACGAGCAGTACTTC. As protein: CASSLMSGGPYEQYF.

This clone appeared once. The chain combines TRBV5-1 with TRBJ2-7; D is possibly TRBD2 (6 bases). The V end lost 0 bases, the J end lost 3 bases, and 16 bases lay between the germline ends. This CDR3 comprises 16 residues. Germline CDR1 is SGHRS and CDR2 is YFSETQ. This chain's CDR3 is CASSLGEEGRSYEQYF. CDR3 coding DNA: TGCGCCAGCAGCTTGGGAGAGGAGGGAAGGAGCTACGAGCAGTACTTC.

The chain's CDR3 is CASSLRSGEAFF. The CDR3 DNA sequence: TGTGCCAGCAGCTTGCGGTCAGGAGAAGCTTTCTTT. The V call is TRBV5-6, the J call TRBJ1-1; D gene ambiguous. Germline CDR1 SGHDT, CDR2 YYEEEE. This CDR3 is built from 12 residues. Trimming took 1 base from V and 8 from J, leaving 9 bases between them.

CDR3 DNA: TGTGCCAGTAGTATTTCCTGGGGCAGCTATAATTCACCCCTCCACTTT. It specifies CASSISWGSYNSPLHF. V usage is TRBV19 and J usage is TRBJ1-6; D might be TRBD1 (5 bases). The germline gives CDR1 LNHDA, CDR2 SQIVND (reference sequence). The CDR3 has 16 residues. Between the trimmed V and J ends, which lost 3 bases and 3 bases, there was a span of 12 bases.

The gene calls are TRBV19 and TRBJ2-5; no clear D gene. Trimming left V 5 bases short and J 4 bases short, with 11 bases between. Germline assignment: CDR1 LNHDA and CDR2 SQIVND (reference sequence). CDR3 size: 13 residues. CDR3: CASSPNNLETQYF. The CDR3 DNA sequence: TGTGCCAGTAGTCCTAATAATCTAGAGACCCAGTACTTC. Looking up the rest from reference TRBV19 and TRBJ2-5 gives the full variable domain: DGGITQSPKYLFRKEGQNVTLSCEQNLNHDAMYWYRQDPGQGLRLIYYSQIVNDFQKGDIAEGYSVSREKKESFPLTVTSAQKNPTAFYLCASSPNNLETQYFGPGTRLLVL.

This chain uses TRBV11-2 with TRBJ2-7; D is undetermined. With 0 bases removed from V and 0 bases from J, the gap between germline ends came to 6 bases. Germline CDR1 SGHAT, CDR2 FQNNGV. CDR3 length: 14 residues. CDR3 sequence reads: CASSLDWASYEQYF. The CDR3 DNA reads TGTGCCAGCAGCTTAGATTGGGCCTCCTACGAGCAGTACTTC.

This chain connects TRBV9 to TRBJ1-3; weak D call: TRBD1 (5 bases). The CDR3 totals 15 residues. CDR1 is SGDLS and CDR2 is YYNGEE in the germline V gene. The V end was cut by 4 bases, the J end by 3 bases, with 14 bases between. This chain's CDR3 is CASSKRGAVGNTIYF. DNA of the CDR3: TGTGCCAGCAGCAAGCGCGGGGCGGTTGGAAACACCATATATTTT.

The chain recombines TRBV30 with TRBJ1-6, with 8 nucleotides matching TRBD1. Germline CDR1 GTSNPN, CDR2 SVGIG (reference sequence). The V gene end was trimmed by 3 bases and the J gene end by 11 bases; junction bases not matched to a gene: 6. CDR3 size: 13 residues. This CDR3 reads CAWRSTGGTPLHF. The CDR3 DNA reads TGTGCCTGGAGATCTACAGGGGGTACACCCCTCCACTTT.

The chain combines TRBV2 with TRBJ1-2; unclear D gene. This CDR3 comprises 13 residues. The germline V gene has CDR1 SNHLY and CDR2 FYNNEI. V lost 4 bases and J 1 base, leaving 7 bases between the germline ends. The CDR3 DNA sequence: TGTGCCAGCAGTGGGGATATTAACTATGGCTACACCTTC. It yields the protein CASSGDINYGYTF.

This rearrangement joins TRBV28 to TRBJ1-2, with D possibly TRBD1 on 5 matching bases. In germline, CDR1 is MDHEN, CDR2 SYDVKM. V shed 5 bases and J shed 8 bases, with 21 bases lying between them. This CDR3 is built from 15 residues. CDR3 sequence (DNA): TGTGCCAGCAGTCCCGCCTTCGACGGGGGGAGAGGCTACACCTTC. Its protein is CASSPAFDGGRGYTF.

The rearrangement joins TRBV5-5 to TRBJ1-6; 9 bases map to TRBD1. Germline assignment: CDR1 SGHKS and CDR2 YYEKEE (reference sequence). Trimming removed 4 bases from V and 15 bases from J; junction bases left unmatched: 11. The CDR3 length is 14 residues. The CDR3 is CASSLGTGRSNLHF. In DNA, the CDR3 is TGTGCCAGCAGCCTCGGGACAGGGCGGAGTAACCTCCACTTT.

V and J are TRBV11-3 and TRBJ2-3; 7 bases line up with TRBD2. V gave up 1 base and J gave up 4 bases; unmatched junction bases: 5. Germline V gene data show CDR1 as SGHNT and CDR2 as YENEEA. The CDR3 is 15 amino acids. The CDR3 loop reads CASSLGGGIADTQYF. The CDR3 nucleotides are TGTGCCAGCAGCTTAGGGGGGGGAATCGCAGATACGCAGTATTTT.

The CDR3 is CASVGGGYGYTF. Written as DNA, the CDR3 is TGTGCCAGCGTCGGGGGCGGCTATGGCTACACCTTC. The rearrangement uses TRBV2 and TRBJ1-2; D perhaps matches TRBD1 (6 bases). V lost 8 bases and J 4 bases, leaving 11 bases between the germline ends. CDR1 and CDR2 from the germline V gene are SNHLY and FYNNEI. The CDR3 length is 12 residues.

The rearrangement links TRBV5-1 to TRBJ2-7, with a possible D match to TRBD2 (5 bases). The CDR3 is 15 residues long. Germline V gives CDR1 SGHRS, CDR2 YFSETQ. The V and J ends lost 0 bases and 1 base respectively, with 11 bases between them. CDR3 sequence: CASSLGVPGSYEQYF. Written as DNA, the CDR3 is TGCGCCAGCAGCTTGGGGGTACCGGGGTCCTACGAGCAGTACTTC. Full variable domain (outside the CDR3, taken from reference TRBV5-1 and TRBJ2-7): KAGVTQTPRYLIKTRGQQVTLSCSPISGHRSVSWYQQTPGQGLQFLFEYFSETQRNKGNFPGRFSGRQFSNSRSEMNVSTLELGDSALYLCASSLGVPGSYEQYFGPGTRLTVT.

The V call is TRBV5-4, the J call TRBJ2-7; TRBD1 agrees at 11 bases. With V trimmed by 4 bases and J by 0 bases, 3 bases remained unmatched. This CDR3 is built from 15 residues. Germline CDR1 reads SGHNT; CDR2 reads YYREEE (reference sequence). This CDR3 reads CASSLGQGDSYEQYF. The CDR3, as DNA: TGTGCCAGCAGCCTGGGACAGGGGGACTCCTACGAGCAGTACTTC.

For the CDR3, the DNA is TGTGCCAGCAGTTACTCGCTAAGTTCACCCCTCCACTTT. It yields the protein CASSYSLSSPLHF. This chain links TRBV6-5 with TRBJ1-6, with D unresolved. CDR1 is MNHEY and CDR2 is SVGAGI in the germline V gene. Deletions cut 0 bases from V and 9 bases from J, with 6 bases between. The CDR3 consists of 13 residues.

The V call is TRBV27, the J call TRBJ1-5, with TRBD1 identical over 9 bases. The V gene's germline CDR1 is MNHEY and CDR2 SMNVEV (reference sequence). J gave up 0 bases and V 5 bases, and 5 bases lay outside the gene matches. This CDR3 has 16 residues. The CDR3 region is CASSPGTGYSNQPQHF. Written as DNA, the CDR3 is TGTGCCAGCAGTCCGGGGACAGGGTATAGCAATCAGCCCCAGCATTTT.

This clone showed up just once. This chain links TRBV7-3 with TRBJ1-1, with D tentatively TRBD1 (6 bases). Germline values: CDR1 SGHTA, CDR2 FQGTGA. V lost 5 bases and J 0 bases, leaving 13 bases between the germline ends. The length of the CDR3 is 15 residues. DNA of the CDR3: TGTGCCAGCAGCGCCCACCAGGGGTTGAACACTGAAGCTTTCTTT. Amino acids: CASSAHQGLNTEAFF.

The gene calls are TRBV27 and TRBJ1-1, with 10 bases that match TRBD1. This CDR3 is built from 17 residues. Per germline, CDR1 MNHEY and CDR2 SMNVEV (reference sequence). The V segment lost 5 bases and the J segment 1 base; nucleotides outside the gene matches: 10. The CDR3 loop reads CASSPLAGTGENTEAFF. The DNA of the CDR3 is TGTGCCAGCAGTCCCCTAGCCGGGACAGGGGAGAACACTGAAGCTTTCTTT.

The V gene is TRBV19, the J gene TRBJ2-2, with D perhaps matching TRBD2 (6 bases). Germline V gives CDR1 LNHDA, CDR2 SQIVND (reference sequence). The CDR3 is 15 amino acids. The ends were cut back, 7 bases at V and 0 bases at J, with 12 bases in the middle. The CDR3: CASKGLGPNTGELFF. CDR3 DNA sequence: TGTGCCAGTAAGGGACTCGGCCCGAACACCGGGGAGCTGTTTTTT.

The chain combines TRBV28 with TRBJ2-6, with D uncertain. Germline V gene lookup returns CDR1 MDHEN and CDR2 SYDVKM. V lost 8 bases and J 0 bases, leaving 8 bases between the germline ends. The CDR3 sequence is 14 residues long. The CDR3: CASDRSSGANVLTF. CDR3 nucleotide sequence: TGTGCCAGCGACCGGTCCTCTGGGGCCAACGTCCTGACTTTC.

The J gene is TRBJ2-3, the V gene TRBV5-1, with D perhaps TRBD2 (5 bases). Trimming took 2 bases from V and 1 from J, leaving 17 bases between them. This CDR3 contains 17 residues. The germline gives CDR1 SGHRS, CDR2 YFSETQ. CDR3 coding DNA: TGCGCCAGCAGCTTTGATGGGAGCGGAGAGGGCACAGATACGCAGTATTTT. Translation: CASSFDGSGEGTDTQYF.

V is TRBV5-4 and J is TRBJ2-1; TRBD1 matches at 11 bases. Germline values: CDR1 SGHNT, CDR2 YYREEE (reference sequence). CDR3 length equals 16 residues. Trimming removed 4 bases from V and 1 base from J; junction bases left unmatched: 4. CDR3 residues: CASSTGTGGSYNEQFF. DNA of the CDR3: TGTGCCAGCAGCACCGGGACAGGGGGGTCCTACAATGAGCAGTTCTTC.

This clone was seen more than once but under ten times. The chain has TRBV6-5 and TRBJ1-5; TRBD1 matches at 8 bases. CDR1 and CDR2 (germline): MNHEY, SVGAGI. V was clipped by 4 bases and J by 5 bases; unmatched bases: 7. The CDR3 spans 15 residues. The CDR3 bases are TGTGCCAGCAGTTTTTCACAGGGGGGGGATCAGCCCCAGCATTTT. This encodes CASSFSQGGDQPQHF.